This TCR beta chain comes out of a study of cytomegalovirus exposure and HLA in healthy donors. A word on this clone: Its antigen is unidentified.

PCR employed 60 Vbeta and 13 Jbeta primers. Libraries were prepared by immunoSEQ multiplex PCR; TCRdb keeps only in-frame clonotypes and omits some of them. The sample has around 120,000 clones, roughly 80% seen once. Germline CDR1 reads KGHSH; CDR2 reads LQKENI. CDR3 length: 17 residues. V shed 4 bases and J 6 bases; nucleotides not matched to a gene: 18. Notes on the study in general: Most of the TCR beta V segments (in an earlier analysis) were productive either about 87% or about 30% of the time.

This chain joins TRBV18 and TRBJ2-7, with TRBD2 matching 7 bases. The sequence derives from a man in his fifties or sixties in good health and CMV-seropositive. Input material: PBMCs. The CDR3 nucleotides read TGTGCCAGCTCACAAATCAGCTCAGGGAGGGGTGCTCGCGAGCAGTACTTC. Translation gives CASSQISSGRGAREQYF.